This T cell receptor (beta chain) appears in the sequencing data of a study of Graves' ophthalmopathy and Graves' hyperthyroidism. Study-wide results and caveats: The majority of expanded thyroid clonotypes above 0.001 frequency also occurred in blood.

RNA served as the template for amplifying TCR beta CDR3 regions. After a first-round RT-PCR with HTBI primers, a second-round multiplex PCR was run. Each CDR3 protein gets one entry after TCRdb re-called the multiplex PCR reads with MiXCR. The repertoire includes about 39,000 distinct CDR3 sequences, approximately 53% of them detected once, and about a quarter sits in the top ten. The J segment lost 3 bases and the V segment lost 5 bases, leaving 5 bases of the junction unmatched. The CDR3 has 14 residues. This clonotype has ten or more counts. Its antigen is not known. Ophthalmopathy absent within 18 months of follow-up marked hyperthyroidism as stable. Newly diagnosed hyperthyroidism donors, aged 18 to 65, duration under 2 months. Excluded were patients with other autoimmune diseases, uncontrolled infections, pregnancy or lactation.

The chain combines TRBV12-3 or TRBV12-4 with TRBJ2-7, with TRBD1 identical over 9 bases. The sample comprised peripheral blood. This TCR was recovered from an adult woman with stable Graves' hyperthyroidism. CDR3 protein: CASSPRDRVYEQYF. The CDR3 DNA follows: TGTGCCAGCAGTCCAAGGGACAGGGTCTACGAGCAGTACTTC.